This T cell receptor beta chain stems from a study of T cells after somatic rescue of genetic block. TCRdb keeps only in-frame clones here, not all; method: immunoSEQ multiplex PCR. In the table there are 68,000 or so clones, less than 95% of which are singletons. The germline V gene has CDR1 SGHRS and CDR2 YFSETQ. The CDR3 runs 15 residues. Trimming took 2 bases from V and 1 from J, leaving 12 bases between them. Sequenced: peripheral blood mononuclear cells (PBMCs). V usage is TRBV5-1 and J usage is TRBJ1-2; perhaps TRBD1 as D (5 bases). The sequence was obtained from a man between 35 and 55 years old. The CDR3 nucleotides are TGCGCCAGCAGCTTCGGTCAGGGAGGTAACTATGGCTACACCTTC. As protein: CASSFGQGGNYGYTF.